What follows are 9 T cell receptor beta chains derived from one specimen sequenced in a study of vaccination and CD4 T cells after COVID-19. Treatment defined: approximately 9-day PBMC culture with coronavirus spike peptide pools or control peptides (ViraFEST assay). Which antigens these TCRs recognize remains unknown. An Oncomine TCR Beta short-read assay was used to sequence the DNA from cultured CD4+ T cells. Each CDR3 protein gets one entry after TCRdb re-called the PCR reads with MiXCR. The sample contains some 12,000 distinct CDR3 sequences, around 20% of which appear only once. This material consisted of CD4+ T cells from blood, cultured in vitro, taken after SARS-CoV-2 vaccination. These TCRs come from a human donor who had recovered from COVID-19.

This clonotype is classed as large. As DNA, the CDR3 is TGTGCCAGCAGTTATATTCAAACAGGGGTCAATGAGCAGTTCTTC. As protein: CASSYIQTGVNEQFF. The chain combines TRBV6-5 with TRBJ2-1; the match to TRBD1 covers 7 bases. The V and J ends lost 3 bases and 6 bases, in that order; junction bases with no gene match: 8. CDR3 length: 15 residues. Germline lookup yields CDR1 MNHEY and CDR2 SVGAGI.

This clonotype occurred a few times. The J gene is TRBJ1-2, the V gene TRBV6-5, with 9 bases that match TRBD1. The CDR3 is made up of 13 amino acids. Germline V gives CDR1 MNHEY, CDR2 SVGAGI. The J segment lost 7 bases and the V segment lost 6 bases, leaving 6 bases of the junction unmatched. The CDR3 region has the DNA TGTGCCAGCAGGTACAGGGGGCAGGGTGGCTACACCTTC. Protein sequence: CASRYRGQGGYTF.

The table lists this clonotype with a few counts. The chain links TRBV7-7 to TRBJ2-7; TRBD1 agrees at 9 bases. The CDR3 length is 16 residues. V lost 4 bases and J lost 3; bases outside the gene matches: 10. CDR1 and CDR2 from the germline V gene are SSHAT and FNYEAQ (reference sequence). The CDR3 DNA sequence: TGTGCCAGCAGCTCAAATCCGGGACAGGGCATCTACGAGCAGTACTTC. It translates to CASSSNPGQGIYEQYF.

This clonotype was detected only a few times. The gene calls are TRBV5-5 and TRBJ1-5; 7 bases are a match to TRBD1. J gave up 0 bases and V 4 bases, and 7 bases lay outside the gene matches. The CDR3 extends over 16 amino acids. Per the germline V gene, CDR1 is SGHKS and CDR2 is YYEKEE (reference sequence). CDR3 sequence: CASSLRQGNSNQPQHF. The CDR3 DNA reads TGTGCCAGCAGCCTTAGACAGGGTAATAGCAATCAGCCCCAGCATTTT.

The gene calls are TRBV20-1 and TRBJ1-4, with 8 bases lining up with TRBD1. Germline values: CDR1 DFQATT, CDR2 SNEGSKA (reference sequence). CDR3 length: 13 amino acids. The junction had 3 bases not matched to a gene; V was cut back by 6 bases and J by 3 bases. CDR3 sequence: CSAHRGANEKLFF. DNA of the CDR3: TGCAGTGCCCACAGGGGGGCTAATGAAAAACTGTTTTTT.

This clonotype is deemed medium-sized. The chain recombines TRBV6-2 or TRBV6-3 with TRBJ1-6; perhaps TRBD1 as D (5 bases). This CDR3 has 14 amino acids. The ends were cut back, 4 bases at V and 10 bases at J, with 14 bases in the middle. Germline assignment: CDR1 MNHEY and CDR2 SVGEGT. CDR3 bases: TGTGCCAGCAGTTCCAGGGAGCGGCGGTCACCCCTCCACTTT. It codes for CASSSRERRSPLHF.

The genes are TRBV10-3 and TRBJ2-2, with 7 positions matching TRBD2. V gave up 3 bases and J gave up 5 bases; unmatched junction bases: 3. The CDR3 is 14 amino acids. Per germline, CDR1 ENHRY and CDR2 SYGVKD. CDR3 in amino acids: CAISDAGDTGELFF. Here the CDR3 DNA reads TGTGCCATCAGTGACGCGGGAGATACCGGGGAGCTGTTTTTT.

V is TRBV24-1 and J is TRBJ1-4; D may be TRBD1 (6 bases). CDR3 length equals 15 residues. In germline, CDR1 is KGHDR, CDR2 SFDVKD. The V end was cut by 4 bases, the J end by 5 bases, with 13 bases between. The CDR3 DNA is TGTGCCACCAGTGACCCGGGGAGGGGGAATGAAAAACTGTTTTTT. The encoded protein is CATSDPGRGNEKLFF.

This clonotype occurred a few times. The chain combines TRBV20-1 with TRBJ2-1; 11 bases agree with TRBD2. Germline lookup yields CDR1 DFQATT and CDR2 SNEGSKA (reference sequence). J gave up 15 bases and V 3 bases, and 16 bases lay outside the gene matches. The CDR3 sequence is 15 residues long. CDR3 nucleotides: TGCAGTGCTAGCAAAGCAAAACTAGCGGGAGCTTCCATGTTCTTC. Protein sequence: CSASKAKLAGASMFF.